This T cell receptor beta chain appears in the sequencing data of a study of blood T cell repertoires in COVID-19. Study overall: PBMCs, B-cell-depleted T cells, or T cells were the source of the cDNA or gDNA that made up the material.

Original processing notes: Reference gene primer amplification gave estimated nucleated cell counts. The protocol was immunoSEQ multiplex PCR, while the TCRdb copy is restricted to in-frame clones and leaves out a portion. The V and J calls and clone size were taken over from that table, and D and trimming were inferred from the DNA. The sample comprises under 300,000 clones, 80% to 90% of which are singletons, and about 1.9% rests with the top ten. This CDR3 is 16 amino acids long. V gave up 0 bases and J gave up 3 bases, with 13 bases separating them. The V gene's germline CDR1 is SGHNT and CDR2 YYREEE (reference sequence). Cohort placement rested on clinical history that participants reported themselves. In Cohort 3, a recovered donor had either two negative PCRs, clearance, or symptom resolution.

The gene calls are TRBV5-4 and TRBJ2-1, with a possible D match to TRBD2 (6 bases). The sequence was collected from a woman in her forties or fifties who had recovered from COVID-19. The sample taken for sequencing was PBMCs or T cells enriched from blood (not recorded which). The CDR3 DNA sequence: TGTGCCAGCAGCTTGGGGGGCGATAGCGGCTACAATGAGCAGTTCTTC. It encodes CASSLGGDSGYNEQFF.